Following are 26 T cell receptor beta chains from one sample sequenced in a study of cytomegalovirus exposure and HLA in healthy donors. 13 Jbeta primers and 60 Vbeta primers were used for the PCR. Profiled with immunoSEQ multiplex PCR; TCRdb holds only in-frame clones, not every one. The sample holds about 51,000 clones. Sequencing used PBMCs. The receptor set was obtained from a female donor in good health and CMV-seronegative.

This chain uses TRBV5-1 with TRBJ2-7; 14 bases fit TRBD2. This CDR3 has 16 residues. Germline CDR1 is SGHRS and CDR2 is YFSETQ. V lost 0 bases to trimming and J lost 6 bases; unmatched junction nucleotides: 5. The CDR3 coding sequence is TGCGCCAGCAGCTTGGCGGGACTAGCGGGGGTCAGCGAGCAGTACTTC. Protein: CASSLAGLAGVSEQYF.

The V call is TRBV5-6, the J call TRBJ1-5; no firm D call. V shed 3 bases and J shed 6 bases, with 16 bases lying between them. CDR1 SGHDT and CDR2 YYEEEE come from the germline V gene. The CDR3 is 15 residues long. CDR3 sequence: CASSSYEKRTQPQHF. DNA of the CDR3: TGTGCCAGCAGCTCGTACGAGAAGCGGACTCAGCCCCAGCATTTT.

The rearrangement uses TRBV13 and TRBJ1-1; TRBD1 aligns across 7 bases. V dropped 5 bases and J dropped 1; count of bases not matched to a gene: 7. Germline loops: CDR1 PRHDT, CDR2 FYEKMQ (reference sequence). CDR3 length equals 15 residues. The CDR3 bases are TGTGCCAGCAGCATCAACAGGGGAGGGAACACTGAAGCTTTCTTT. This codes for CASSINRGGNTEAFF.

The gene calls are TRBV15 and TRBJ1-4; 9 bases map to TRBD1. Germline lookup yields CDR1 LNHNV and CDR2 YYDKDF (reference sequence). V lost 2 bases to trimming and J lost 7 bases; unmatched junction nucleotides: 8. There are 16 residues in the CDR3. The CDR3 region has the DNA TGTGCCACCAGCAGACCGGGACAGGGAGGAGGTGAAAAACTGTTTTTT. Amino acid sequence: CATSRPGQGGGEKLFF.

The rearrangement joins TRBV19 to TRBJ1-5; D is ambiguous. The V and J ends lost 5 bases and 1 base respectively, with 9 bases between them. Germline CDR1 LNHDA, CDR2 SQIVND (reference sequence). The CDR3 extends over 14 amino acids. This chain's CDR3 is CASSLGLSNQPQHF. The CDR3 region has the DNA TGTGCCAGTAGTCTTGGGCTCAGCAATCAGCCCCAGCATTTT.

The chain uses TRBV19 and TRBJ1-1; tentative D call: TRBD1 (5 bases). Germline V gene data show CDR1 as LNHDA and CDR2 as SQIVND (reference sequence). This CDR3 comprises 17 residues. V gave up 10 bases and J gave up 3 bases, with 27 bases separating them. CDR3 coding DNA: TGTGCCATCGAAAAATTCGGCAGGGCAGGATGGGACACTGAAGCTTTCTTT. It is translated as CAIEKFGRAGWDTEAFF.

This rearrangement joins TRBV19 to TRBJ2-4, with 8 bases matching TRBD1. CDR1 LNHDA and CDR2 SQIVND come from the germline V gene (reference sequence). The CDR3 runs 15 residues. With V trimmed by 6 bases and J by 1 base, 5 bases remained unmatched. Here the CDR3 reads CASRSRQGAKNIQYF. For the CDR3, the DNA is TGTGCCAGTAGATCCCGACAGGGGGCCAAAAACATTCAGTACTTC.

The J gene is TRBJ1-4, the V gene TRBV18, with 9 positions matching TRBD1. Germline V gene data show CDR1 as KGHSH and CDR2 as LQKENI. J gave up 8 bases and V 1 base, and 8 bases lay outside the gene matches. The CDR3 totals 16 residues. The CDR3 loop reads CASSPLPGTGREKLFF. The CDR3 DNA sequence: TGTGCCAGCTCACCACTCCCCGGGACAGGGAGGGAAAAACTGTTTTTT.

The chain combines TRBV19 with TRBJ1-2; no definite D call. The CDR3 length is 14 residues. Germline lookup yields CDR1 LNHDA and CDR2 SQIVND (reference sequence). V lost 0 bases to trimming and J lost 1 base, with 6 bases between them. In nucleotides, the CDR3 is TGTGCCAGTAGTATAGATCCGGGTAACTATGGCTACACCTTC. Protein product: CASSIDPGNYGYTF.

The chain couples TRBV13 to TRBJ2-7, with a weak D call TRBD1 (6 bases). V gave up 0 bases and J gave up 1 base, with 10 bases separating them. CDR1 and CDR2 from the germline V gene are PRHDT and FYEKMQ (reference sequence). The CDR3 consists of 15 residues. CDR3 coding DNA: TGTGCCAGCAGCTTAGGCTGGGGGCTTTCCTACGAGCAGTACTTC. Its protein is CASSLGWGLSYEQYF.

This chain connects TRBV27 to TRBJ1-5, with 9 positions matching TRBD1. CDR3 length: 15 residues. Losses at the gene ends were 8 bases for V and 7 bases for J; bases not matched to a gene: 12. Per germline, CDR1 MNHEY and CDR2 SMNVEV (reference sequence). The CDR3 loop reads CASSYKQGARQPQHF. In DNA form, the CDR3 reads TGTGCCAGCTCTTATAAACAGGGGGCAAGGCAGCCCCAGCATTTT.

The gene calls are TRBV5-1 and TRBJ2-5; 13 positions agree with TRBD2. This CDR3 is 17 amino acids long. The V segment lost 7 bases and the J segment 4 bases; nucleotides outside the gene matches: 13. CDR1 is SGHRS and CDR2 is YFSETQ in the germline V gene. The DNA of the CDR3 is TGCGCCAGCTTCCTTGAAACTAGCGGGAGGGCCGGAGAGACCCAGTACTTC. Translated, it gives CASFLETSGRAGETQYF.

J is TRBJ2-5 and V is TRBV19, with TRBD2 as a possible D gene (5 bases). The germline V gene encodes CDR1 LNHDA and CDR2 SQIVND (reference sequence). V lost 10 bases and J lost 7, with 7 bases in between. CDR3 size: 9 residues. The CDR3 region is CANLATQYF. The CDR3 DNA reads as TGTGCCAACCTAGCGACCCAGTACTTC.

The V and J genes are TRBV6-5 and TRBJ1-1; TRBD1 might be the D (6 bases). Germline V gives CDR1 MNHEY, CDR2 SVGAGI. This CDR3 has 16 residues. V gave up 2 bases and J gave up 4 bases, with 17 bases separating them. CDR3 coding DNA: TGTGCCAGCAGTTACCTTGCCACAGGGTTGGCCACTGAAGCTTTCTTT. It translates to CASSYLATGLATEAFF.

The chain carries TRBV7-9 and TRBJ1-1; D is undetermined. In germline, CDR1 is SEHNR, CDR2 FQNEAQ (reference sequence). V was trimmed by 4 bases and J by 4 bases, leaving 19 bases between them. The CDR3 length is 16 residues. Here the CDR3 reads CASSSSTEGRATEAFF. The CDR3 DNA is TGTGCCAGCAGCTCGTCGACGGAGGGAAGGGCCACTGAAGCTTTCTTT.

The rearrangement links TRBV9 to TRBJ1-3, with TRBD1 identical over 7 bases. Germline trimming cut 4 bases from V and 5 bases from J; bases unmatched to any gene: 12. Per the germline V gene, CDR1 is SGDLS and CDR2 is YYNGEE. The CDR3 contains 16 residues. The CDR3, as DNA: TGTGCCAGCAGCTCCTATTCGGGACAGTCCCGAAACACCATATATTTT. Translating gives CASSSYSGQSRNTIYF.

The CDR3 loop is CASSSTSGRETQYF. The DNA for the CDR3 is TGTGCCAGCAGTTCGACTAGCGGGAGAGAGACCCAGTACTTC. The chain carries TRBV6-5 and TRBJ2-5; 12 positions agree with TRBD2. Losses at the gene ends were 4 bases for V and 4 bases for J; bases not matched to a gene: 1. The CDR3 spans 14 residues. Per germline, CDR1 MNHEY and CDR2 SVGAGI.

The V call is TRBV4-1, the J call TRBJ1-5; possibly TRBD1 for D (5 bases). The V and J ends lost 3 bases and 5 bases respectively, with 8 bases between them. There are 13 residues in the CDR3. CDR1 is MGHRA, CDR2 YSYEKL, per germline. Here the CDR3 reads CASSHAQDQPQHF. The CDR3 nucleotides are TGCGCCAGCAGCCACGCACAGGATCAGCCCCAGCATTTT.

The genes are TRBV5-1 and TRBJ1-2; the D is unclear. This CDR3 is built from 14 residues. V was cut by 3 bases and J by 0 bases, with 9 bases left in between. Per germline, CDR1 SGHRS and CDR2 YFSETQ. Here the CDR3 reads CASSSSLANYGYTF. The CDR3 DNA reads TGCGCCAGCAGCTCTAGCTTAGCTAACTATGGCTACACCTTC.

V is TRBV5-6 and J is TRBJ1-1, with TRBD1 identical over 7 bases. CDR3 length: 14 amino acids. V lost 6 bases, J lost 4 bases, and 9 bases stayed unmatched. Germline assignment: CDR1 SGHDT and CDR2 YYEEEE. In DNA, the CDR3 is TGTGCCAGCACCCGGGACAGTGAGGCCACTGAAGCTTTCTTT. It specifies CASTRDSEATEAFF.

The V gene is TRBV6-5, the J gene TRBJ1-1; TRBD1 might be the D (5 bases). The germline V gene has CDR1 MNHEY and CDR2 SVGAGI. The CDR3 is 13 amino acids. With 5 bases removed from V and 5 bases from J, the gap between germline ends came to 12 bases. CDR3 sequence reads: CASSGRGGTEAFF. The CDR3 DNA sequence: TGTGCCAGCAGTGGACGGGGGGGTACTGAAGCTTTCTTT.

The V gene is TRBV5-4, the J gene TRBJ2-3; 8 nucleotides align to TRBD2. Losses at the gene ends were 4 bases for V and 4 bases for J; bases not matched to a gene: 11. This CDR3 has 16 residues. CDR1 and CDR2 (germline): SGHNT, YYREEE (reference sequence). The CDR3 region has the DNA TGTGCCAGCAGCCCCCGTAGCGGGAATGGGGCAGATACGCAGTATTTT. As protein: CASSPRSGNGADTQYF.

This chain links TRBV7-3 with TRBJ2-7; possibly TRBD2 for D (6 bases). Germline-derived CDR1 and CDR2 are SGHTA and FQGTGA. This CDR3 is 15 amino acids long. Trimming stripped 2 bases from V and 0 bases from J, with 11 bases between. This CDR3 is CASSLSPGSSYEQYF. The CDR3 DNA reads as TGTGCCAGCAGCTTATCCCCCGGGAGCTCCTACGAGCAGTACTTC.

The J gene is TRBJ2-7, the V gene TRBV18; possibly TRBD1 for D (6 bases). In germline, CDR1 is KGHSH, CDR2 LQKENI. The CDR3 has 14 residues. Trimming cost V 6 bases and J 0 bases, with 12 bases left between them. The CDR3 sequence: CASSVQGSSYEQYF. The CDR3 DNA follows: TGTGCCAGCTCTGTCCAGGGGTCCTCCTACGAGCAGTACTTC.

The V call is TRBV14, the J call TRBJ1-1; D not resolved. The CDR3 extends over 13 amino acids. Per the germline V gene, CDR1 is SGHDN and CDR2 is FVKESK. Deletions cut 0 bases from V and 1 base from J, with 3 bases between. The CDR3 DNA sequence: TGTGCCAGCAGCCAAGAGCGGAACACTGAAGCTTTCTTT. This codes for CASSQERNTEAFF.

The chain combines TRBV11-2 with TRBJ1-6; D may be TRBD1 (5 bases). Germline values: CDR1 SGHAT, CDR2 FQNNGV. The V and J ends lost 5 bases and 5 bases respectively, with 16 bases between them. The CDR3 spans 16 residues. The CDR3 DNA follows: TGTGCCAGCAGCCCAACGTGGGGGAGGAATAATTCACCCCTCCACTTT. It specifies CASSPTWGRNNSPLHF.